Presented here are 26 T cell receptor beta chains from one specimen sequenced in a study of blood T cell repertoires in COVID-19. Libraries were prepared by immunoSEQ multiplex PCR; TCRdb keeps only in-frame clonotypes and omits some of them. The table records fewer than 350,000 clones, 85% of them present only once. The source material was PBMCs or T cells enriched from blood (not recorded which). Receptor source: a woman aged 30 to 39 who had been exposed to COVID-19.

The genes are TRBV19 and TRBJ1-2, with 7 bases lining up with TRBD1. In germline, CDR1 is LNHDA, CDR2 SQIVND (reference sequence). The CDR3 consists of 12 residues. J lost 12 bases, V lost 0 bases, and 4 bases had no gene match. CDR3 DNA sequence: TGTGCCAGTAGTATAGAGGGCAGGGGGAACACCTTC. Amino acids: CASSIEGRGNTF.

This chain joins TRBV13 and TRBJ1-2, with 8 bases aligning to TRBD1. Germline V gives CDR1 PRHDT, CDR2 FYEKMQ (reference sequence). Trimming at V came to 4 bases and at J to 1 base, leaving 11 bases not matched to a gene. The CDR3 spans 17 residues. This CDR3 reads CASSSGTGGYFNYGYTF. In DNA, the CDR3 is TGTGCCAGCAGCTCCGGGACAGGTGGATATTTTAACTATGGCTACACCTTC.

The chain links TRBV7-9 to TRBJ1-1; 8 positions match TRBD1. The CDR3 totals 13 residues. Germline loops: CDR1 SEHNR, CDR2 FQNEAQ (reference sequence). Trimming cost V 2 bases and J 7 bases; bases outside gene matches: 3. CDR3 DNA: TGTGCCAGCAGCTTACAGGGGGCCTTTGAAGCTTTCTTT. As protein: CASSLQGAFEAFF.

This clone was counted a few times. The chain is built from TRBV7-2 and TRBJ2-1; 11 positions agree with TRBD2. The V gene's germline CDR1 is SGHTA and CDR2 FQGNSA. The V gene end was trimmed by 5 bases and the J gene end by 5 bases; junction bases not matched to a gene: 8. This CDR3 is 16 amino acids long. CDR3 coding DNA: TGTGCCAGCAGCACGTCGACTAGCGGGGTACACAATGAGCAGTTCTTC. This sequence encodes CASSTSTSGVHNEQFF.

The chain carries TRBV7-2 and TRBJ1-2; 8 bases map to TRBD1. V lost 5 bases, J lost 5 bases, and 7 bases stayed unmatched. The CDR3 length is 14 residues. Looked up from germline, CDR1 is SGHTA and CDR2 is FQGNSA. CDR3 in amino acids: CASSRTGGQYGYTF. CDR3 DNA: TGTGCCAGCAGCAGAACAGGGGGTCAATATGGCTACACCTTC.

The rearrangement links TRBV24-1 to TRBJ1-2; weak D call: TRBD1 (6 bases). CDR1 is KGHDR and CDR2 is SFDVKD in the germline V gene. This CDR3 is 14 amino acids long. Trimming cost V 1 base and J 6 bases, with 11 bases left between them. The CDR3 DNA is TGTGCCACCAGTGATTTCGACAGGACCCATGGCTACACCTTC. Its translation: CATSDFDRTHGYTF.

The chain has TRBV19 and TRBJ2-1, with 11 positions matching TRBD2. V was clipped by 0 bases and J by 9 bases; unmatched bases: 4. The V gene's germline CDR1 is LNHDA and CDR2 SQIVND (reference sequence). The CDR3 totals 15 residues. CDR3 in amino acids: CASSIELAGVGEQFF. The CDR3 DNA is TGTGCCAGTAGTATAGAACTAGCGGGAGTGGGTGAGCAGTTCTTC.

The chain recombines TRBV5-1 with TRBJ2-1, with 12 bases identical to TRBD2. The CDR3 length is 16 residues. The junction had 6 bases not matched to a gene; V was cut back by 5 bases and J by 3 bases. Germline V lookup: CDR1 SGHRS, CDR2 YFSETQ. This CDR3 is CASRPPSGGDYNEQFF. The CDR3 DNA reads TGCGCCAGCAGGCCGCCTAGCGGGGGGGACTACAATGAGCAGTTCTTC.

This clone was seen only once. The V call is TRBV15, the J call TRBJ2-7, with TRBD1 matching 8 bases. With 5 bases clipped from V and 2 bases from J, the junction kept 5 bases outside the gene matches. The germline CDR1 and CDR2 sequences are LNHNV and YYDKDF (reference sequence). CDR3 length equals 14 residues. The CDR3 loop is CATSPRQGTYEQYF. For the CDR3, the DNA is TGTGCCACCAGCCCCCGACAGGGGACCTACGAGCAGTACTTC.

The sample holds a few counts of this clone. The chain links TRBV30 to TRBJ2-3; D is undetermined. The CDR3 consists of 13 residues. Trimming cost V 8 bases and J 2 bases, with 14 bases left between them. Per germline, CDR1 GTSNPN and CDR2 SVGIG (reference sequence). CDR3 DNA sequence: TGTGCCCGCACCCGGGTCTTCACAGATACGCAGTATTTT. This encodes CARTRVFTDTQYF. Together with reference TRBV30 and TRBJ2-3, the CDR3 gives the full variable domain: SQTIHQWPATLVQPVGSPLSLECTVEGTSNPNLYWYRQAAGRGLQLLFYSVGIGQISSEVPQNLSASRPQDRQFILSSKKLLLSDSGFYLCARTRVFTDTQYFGPGTRLTVL.

V gene TRBV6-5 combines with J gene TRBJ1-2; 9 positions match TRBD1. This CDR3 region has 15 residues. Germline V CDR1 and CDR2: MNHEY, SVGAGI. V was clipped by 6 bases and J by 4 bases; unmatched bases: 9. The CDR3 protein is CASRAGTGIFYGYTF. The CDR3 DNA sequence: TGTGCCAGCAGGGCCGGGACAGGGATTTTCTATGGCTACACCTTC.

This chain's CDR3 is CASSPGQSSYEQYF. CDR3 nucleotide sequence: TGCGCCAGCAGCCCGGGACAGAGCTCCTACGAGCAGTACTTC. The rearrangement uses TRBV4-1 and TRBJ2-7; 7 nucleotides line up with TRBD1. The V gene's germline CDR1 is MGHRA and CDR2 YSYEKL. Trimming at V came to 4 bases and at J to 0 bases, leaving 3 bases not matched to a gene. The CDR3 runs 14 residues.

CDR3 bases: TGTGCCAGCAGTGATCACAGGGTGGGCGAAGAGACCCAGTACTTC. Translation: CASSDHRVGEETQYF. The chain uses TRBV2 and TRBJ2-5, with a possible D match to TRBD1 (6 bases). V lost 3 bases to trimming and J lost 3 bases, with 14 bases between them. Germline V gene lookup returns CDR1 SNHLY and CDR2 FYNNEI. This CDR3 contains 15 residues.

The chain recombines TRBV7-2 with TRBJ1-1; tentative D call: TRBD1 (5 bases). V lost 3 bases and J lost 2, with 7 bases in between. In germline, CDR1 is SGHTA, CDR2 FQGNSA. This CDR3 has 13 amino acids. The CDR3 sequence: CASSFDSNTEAFF. In nucleotides, the CDR3 is TGTGCCAGCAGCTTTGACAGTAACACTGAAGCTTTCTTT.

This chain uses TRBV9 with TRBJ2-7; the D gene is possibly TRBD1 (7 bases). V was pared by 3 bases and J by 5 bases, with 15 bases between. Germline V lookup: CDR1 SGDLS, CDR2 YYNGEE. The CDR3 loop spans 14 amino acids. The CDR3, as DNA: TGTGCCAGCAGCGAGCAGGGGGGAGTTAACGAGCAGTACTTC. Translating gives CASSEQGGVNEQYF.

The chain carries TRBV25-1 and TRBJ1-2, with D possibly matching TRBD1 (6 bases). Deletions cut 4 bases from V and 7 bases from J, with 16 bases between. The CDR3 contains 14 residues. Germline V lookup: CDR1 MGHDK, CDR2 SYGVNS. CDR3: CASSAAGVIGGYTF. The CDR3 DNA sequence: TGTGCCAGCAGTGCTGCAGGGGTTATTGGTGGCTACACCTTC.

The J gene is TRBJ2-5, the V gene TRBV5-1; tentative D call: TRBD2 (6 bases). The CDR3 sequence is 13 residues long. Germline lookup yields CDR1 SGHRS and CDR2 YFSETQ. The V and J ends lost 4 bases and 4 bases respectively, with 11 bases between them. The CDR3 reads CASSREWGETQYF. CDR3 nucleotide sequence: TGCGCCAGCAGCCGGGAGTGGGGAGAGACCCAGTACTTC.

This clone was recorded once. This sequence joins TRBV28 and TRBJ2-7; D is perhaps TRBD1 (6 bases). V lost 5 bases and J lost 3, with 11 bases in between. Germline V gene lookup returns CDR1 MDHEN and CDR2 SYDVKM. The CDR3 extends over 13 amino acids. CDR3 region: CASSLGQNYEQYF. In DNA form, the CDR3 reads TGTGCCAGCAGTCTCGGACAGAACTACGAGCAGTACTTC.

This chain joins TRBV28 and TRBJ1-5; no firm D call. V was trimmed by 6 bases and J by 3 bases, leaving 9 bases between them. The CDR3 length is 13 residues. The germline V gene has CDR1 MDHEN and CDR2 SYDVKM. The CDR3 is CASSSQDNQPQHF. CDR3 coding DNA: TGTGCCAGCAGCAGCCAGGACAATCAGCCCCAGCATTTT.

The chain carries TRBV5-6 and TRBJ1-1; D call uncertain. V dropped 4 bases and J dropped 4 bases, with 17 bases sitting between them. This CDR3 has 15 residues. From germline, CDR1 is SGHDT and CDR2 YYEEEE. The DNA of the CDR3 is TGTGCCAGCAGCCCAGAATGGGGAGGAGGCACTGAAGCTTTCTTT. Its protein is CASSPEWGGGTEAFF. Complete variable domain (other parts from reference TRBV5-6 and TRBJ1-1): DAGVTQSPTHLIKTRGQQVTLRCSPKSGHDTVSWYQQALGQGPQFIFQYYEEEERQRGNFPDRFSGHQFPNYSSELNVNALLLGDSALYLCASSPEWGGGTEAFFGQGTRLTVV.

This clone was picked up a small number of times. J is TRBJ1-3 and V is TRBV29-1, with 10 positions matching TRBD1. The CDR3 is 12 residues long. V trimming: 6 bases; J trimming: 4 bases; junction bases outside the gene matches: 0. The germline CDR1 and CDR2 sequences are SQVTM and ANQGSEA. The CDR3 sequence: CSVDRGGNTIYF. DNA for the CDR3: TGCAGCGTGGACAGGGGGGGAAACACCATATATTTT.

The chain joins TRBV30 to TRBJ2-5; TRBD2 matches at 8 bases. CDR1 is GTSNPN and CDR2 is SVGIG in the germline V gene (reference sequence). This CDR3 has 15 residues. Trimming removed 0 bases from V and 0 bases from J; junction bases left unmatched: 3. DNA for the CDR3: TGTGCCTGGAGTGTACGCGGGGGGAACCAAGAGACCCAGTACTTC. Protein product: CAWSVRGGNQETQYF. Full variable domain (rest looked up from reference TRBV30 and TRBJ2-5): SQTIHQWPATLVQPVGSPLSLECTVEGTSNPNLYWYRQAAGRGLQLLFYSVGIGQISSEVPQNLSASRPQDRQFILSSKKLLLSDSGFYLCAWSVRGGNQETQYFGPGTRLLVL.

This clone was recorded only once. V and J are TRBV28 and TRBJ2-7; D might be TRBD1 (6 bases). The CDR3 length is 14 residues. The V end lost 5 bases, the J end lost 2 bases, and 13 bases lay between the germline ends. In germline, CDR1 is MDHEN, CDR2 SYDVKM. CDR3 residues: CASSPGDTTYEQYF. The CDR3 bases are TGTGCCAGCAGTCCCGGGGACACCACCTACGAGCAGTACTTC.

The chain couples TRBV4-2 to TRBJ2-5, with 9 bases identical to TRBD2. The V gene end was trimmed by 3 bases and the J gene end by 4 bases; junction bases not matched to a gene: 9. There are 16 residues in the CDR3. Germline V lookup: CDR1 LGHNA, CDR2 YNFKEQ. CDR3 sequence reads: CASSHEKPSGVETQYF. As DNA, the CDR3 is TGTGCCAGCAGCCATGAGAAGCCTAGCGGGGTAGAGACCCAGTACTTC.

The chain joins TRBV4-3 to TRBJ1-2; D not certain. The germline gives CDR1 LGHNA, CDR2 YSLEER. V was clipped by 1 base and J by 10 bases, with 16 bases between them. The CDR3 has 14 residues. CDR3 sequence: CASSQGRTAADYTF. The CDR3 DNA reads TGCGCCAGCAGCCAAGGTCGAACGGCGGCGGACTACACCTTC.

This chain links TRBV21-1 with TRBJ1-6; TRBD1, the table's D call, lacks a check against the DNA. TRBV21-1 has pseudogene status. This CDR3 spans 18 amino acids. The CDR3 DNA reads TGTGCCAGCAGCCCTCAAGGGGGACACAGGGCCTATAATTCACCCCTCCACTTT. Protein product: CASSPQGGHRAYNSPLHF.